The clone carrying this TCR beta chain was counted between two and nine times. The antigen is undetermined. These data come from a study of T-cell memory formation after mild COVID-19. Regarding the study as a whole: Mostly located in CM and EM were contracting CD4+ clones, with contracting CD8+ clones located in EMRA.

V lost 0 bases to trimming and J lost 0 bases; unmatched junction nucleotides: 13. The CDR3 sequence is 20 residues long. Germline loops: CDR1 SGHRS, CDR2 YFSETQ. TCRdb re-called the 5' RACE reads through MiXCR, storing one row per CDR3 protein. The table lists about 90,000 distinct CDR3 sequences, less than 15% of them singletons. Sequenced input: PBMCs or a T cell subset sorted from them (not recorded which). The TCR comes from an adult woman who had mild COVID-19 (a few samples of this study predate the infection). Cell type and time point are not known. V is TRBV5-1 and J is TRBJ2-1, with 9 bases lining up with TRBD2. CDR3 residues: CASSLDFGSGGMSSYNEQFF. CDR3 bases: TGCGCCAGCAGCTTGGATTTCGGTAGCGGGGGCATGAGCTCCTACAATGAGCAGTTCTTC.